This T cell receptor (beta chain) was identified during a study of CDR3 diversity in severe acne (dated by TCRdb to the late 2010s). The library was obtained by PCR. The instrument was an Illumina HiSeq 2000. Using fastp at Q25 and MiXCR, TCRdb reprocessed the public reads and kept productive beta chains. Merged by CDR3 protein, the rows form single entries marked with the most common genes and DNA. The sample data list some 90,000 distinct CDR3 sequences, and about half of these were observed just once. The ten largest account for approximately 10% of the sample. The V and J ends are trimmed by 0 bases and 4 bases, leaving 13 bases between them. CDR1 MNHNS and CDR2 SASEGT were looked up in the germline V gene. The CDR3 runs 15 residues from the cysteine to the valine. Of all the DNA, just the CDR3 is kept, 45 bases in frame from base 1. This clonotype was counted many times. Its cognate antigen has yet to be identified. The record has no base qualities; no much larger clone is one base away.

Sequencing was carried out using blood. Recombination connected TRBV6-1 to TRBJ2-7; D gene: possibly TRBD1, on 5 matching bases. This clonotype originated in a male donor with severe acne vulgaris. The CDR3 amino acid sequence is: CASSEAQGSVYEQYV. Here is the DNA: TGTGCCAGCAGTGAAGCGCAGGGCTCAGTGTACGAGCAGTACGTC.